This T cell receptor beta chain was observed in a study of T-cell memory formation after mild COVID-19. Study information: Clustering of TCRs was largely donor specific.

Using its own MiXCR run on the 5' RACE reads, TCRdb lists one record per CDR3 protein. The sample lists 450,000 to 650,000 distinct CDR3 sequences, less than 25% seen once, with approximately 8.4% in the top ten. As concerns this clonotype: Antigen unknown.

V lost 0 bases and J lost 2; bases outside the gene matches: 4. Germline V gene lookup returns CDR1 LGHDT and CDR2 YNNKEL (reference sequence). This CDR3 is built from 16 residues. Study outcomes and limitations: Whereas later expanders leaned CD4+, clones contracting day 15 to 85 showed a balanced CD4/CD8 makeup.

This chain links TRBV3-1 with TRBJ2-1, with TRBD2 identical over 7 bases. This clonotype originated in an adult woman who had mild COVID-19 (a few samples of this study predate the infection). Cell type and time point are not known. Sequencing input: PBMCs or a T cell subset sorted from them (not recorded which). The CDR3 DNA follows: TGTGCCAGCAGCCAAGATCTGCGGGAGCCCTACAATGAGCAGTTCTTC. Its translation: CASSQDLREPYNEQFF.